The present TCR beta chain was sequenced within a study of T cell repertoires in cytomegalovirus infection. On the study more broadly: Indications of both CMV infection and matching HLA type were provided by public TCR beta signatures.

On this clonotype itself: The antigen remains undetermined.

CDR1 is SGHTA and CDR2 is FQGNSA in the germline V gene. V was pared by 5 bases and J by 2 bases, with 2 bases of the junction left unmatched. The CDR3 contains 13 residues. TCRdb called the reads again in MiXCR, with one record for every CDR3 protein. The table lists about 830,000 distinct CDR3 sequences, approximately 32% of them singletons. Findings and limits, study-wide: Carriers of CMV plus the relevant HLA were identified by cumulative public TCR beta family frequency. The ex vivo response was dominated by HLA-C-restricted CMV-specific TCR beta clonotypes.

The rearrangement uses TRBV7-2 and TRBJ2-5; 7 bases are a match to TRBD1. The receptor was isolated from a human donor in good health (CMV status not recorded). Some clones in this sample may be carry-over from other donors' samples. The sample in question was cultured CD8+ T cells from PBMCs, obtained from culture after CMV antigen stimulation. CDR3 sequence reads: CTSSLGQQETQYF. The CDR3 nucleotides read TGTACCAGCAGCCTGGGACAGCAAGAGACCCAGTACTTC.